The source of this T cell receptor (beta chain) is a study of CD8 T cells in ankylosing spondylitis. This clonotype occurred a few times. Its antigen remains unidentified. Study observations and caveats: Reportedly, matched ankylosing spondylitis synovial fluid was significantly enriched for disease-linked clones. What appeared characteristic of ankylosing spondylitis blood was a TCR beta motif of fewer than ten highly homologous variants. In reactive arthritis synovial fluid and blood, some motif variants had been reported before.

It was by quantitative 5'-RACE with molecular barcodes that TCR beta libraries were made. TCRdb re-derived calls from the 5' RACE reads in MiXCR, one entry per CDR3 protein. Of fewer than 400,000 distinct CDR3 sequences in the sample, around 22% were seen once. The sample taken for sequencing was blood, either unsorted or a sorted T cell fraction (not recorded which). The receptor comes from a male donor with ankylosing spondylitis.

This CDR3 reads CATGITEAFF. In DNA form, the CDR3 reads TGTGCCACCGGGATTACTGAAGCTTTCTTT. The chain couples TRBV19 to TRBJ1-1; D is ambiguous. Germline-derived CDR1 and CDR2 are LNHDA and SQIVND (reference sequence). This CDR3 spans 10 amino acids. V lost 10 bases and J 5 bases, leaving 8 bases between the germline ends.